A single sample is the source of the 31 T cell receptor beta chains below, sequenced in a study of tumor-infiltrating lymphocytes in primary liver carcinoma listed by TCRdb under 2017. Blood RNA was extracted from unsorted whole blood with TRIzol reagent; germline DNA came from the DNeasy Blood & Tissue kit. Sequencing instrument: Illumina HiSeq 2500. A constant-region primer and ProtoScript II reverse transcriptase were used to reverse-transcribe TCRbeta-specific cDNA from roughly 0.55 ug total RNA. Three nested multiplex PCR rounds, following a slightly modified ARM-PCR procedure, were used to build the TCRbeta libraries. Each of the first two PCR rounds ran for around 11 cycles using multiplex TRBV1-TRBV30 forward primers together with a Cbeta reverse primer. Starting from the raw public reads, TCRdb applied fastp trimming at Q25, assembled clones with MiXCR and retained in-frame beta chains. Each entry is one CDR3 protein sequence, shown with its most common DNA and genes. The sample profile shows approximately 330,000 distinct CDR3 sequences; less than 75% of them were found once. About 6.1% of the sample is in the top ten clones.

Input material: peripheral blood. Receptors originate from a man aged 35-49 years with primary liver carcinoma and hepatitis B virus infection.

V usage is TRBV10-2 and J usage is TRBJ2-1; 7 positions agree with TRBD1. The germline V gene encodes CDR1 WSHSY and CDR2 SAAADI. The CDR3 length is 16 residues. J gave up 2 bases and V 8 bases, and 12 bases lay outside the gene matches. The CDR3 protein is CASGGGRDSPYNEQFF. DNA of the CDR3: TGCGCCAGCGGGGGTGGTCGGGACAGCCCCTACAATGAGCAGTTCTTC.

This rearrangement joins TRBV11-2 to TRBJ2-3; D might be TRBD1 (6 bases). Deletions cut 4 bases from V and 2 bases from J, with 10 bases between. Germline V gene sequence: CDR1 SGHAT, CDR2 FQNNGV. This CDR3 comprises 14 residues. The CDR3 is CASSSTGNTDTQYF. The CDR3 region has the DNA TGTGCCAGCAGCTCCACAGGGAACACAGATACGCAGTATTTT.

To note about this clonotype: This may come from a read error, since a much larger clone is one base off. The V gene is TRBV29-1, the J gene TRBJ1-1; no clear D gene. Germline loops: CDR1 SQVTM, CDR2 ANQGSEA. The CDR3 covers 11 residues. Here the CDR3 reads CGVEGWTEAFF. In DNA, the CDR3 is TGCGGCGTTGAGGGATGGACTGAAGCTTTCTTT.

This clonotype was seen only once. An end of the junction does not agree with germline; a read error may underlie this. The genes are TRBV5-1 and TRBJ2-1; 7 positions match TRBD2. Germline V gene data show CDR1 as SGHRS and CDR2 as YFSETQ. CDR3 length: 14 amino acids. The CDR3 sequence: CANSLESSGNERFF. In nucleotides, the CDR3 is TGCGCCAACAGCTTGGAGTCTAGCGGTAATGAGCGGTTCTTC.

In regard to this clonotype: A much more abundant neighbour one base away suggests this may be a read error. This chain uses TRBV6-1 with TRBJ2-7; possibly TRBD1 for D (7 bases). CDR3 length equals 14 residues. Germline CDR1 and CDR2: MNHNS and SASEGT. The DNA for the CDR3 is TGTGTCAGCAGTCTGACAGGGCGGGACTACGAGCAGTACTTC. Its translation: CVSSLTGRDYEQYF.

This clonotype was counted a few times. The chain recombines TRBV13 with TRBJ2-7; possible D gene TRBD1, 5 bases. Germline CDR1 PRHDT, CDR2 FYEKMQ (reference sequence). The CDR3 has 14 residues. V lost 5 bases, J lost 3 bases, and 14 bases lay in between. DNA for the CDR3: TGTGCCAGCAGCCCCACCAACCAGGGCTACGAGCAGTACTTC. Translation: CASSPTNQGYEQYF.

There are many counts of this clonotype. This chain's CDR3 is CAISGIQGYEQYF. In nucleotides, the CDR3 is TGTGCCATCAGTGGCATTCAGGGGTACGAGCAGTACTTC. The chain joins TRBV10-3 to TRBJ2-7, with D perhaps TRBD1 (6 bases). Germline V lookup: CDR1 ENHRY, CDR2 SYGVKD. The CDR3 is 13 amino acids. The V end was cut by 4 bases, the J end by 4 bases, with 11 bases between.

About this clonotype: At one end, the junction sequence differs from germline, possibly due to a read error. V is TRBV28 and J is TRBJ2-3, with TRBD2 matching 8 bases. CDR3 length: 17 amino acids. Looked up from germline, CDR1 is MDHEN and CDR2 is SYDVKM. This CDR3 is CACSSPQSGTRGYTQYF. CDR3 DNA: TGTGCCTGCAGTTCCCCTCAATCCGGGACTAGGGGTTATACGCAGTATTTT.

Of note for this clonotype: One end of the junction fails to match germline, which may point to a read error. This sequence joins TRBV11-2 and TRBJ1-1, with D uncertain. The CDR3 length is 12 residues. Germline V gives CDR1 SGHAT, CDR2 FQNNGV. CDR3 nucleotide sequence: TGTGTCAGCAGCTTGTACCAAAAGGAGGCTTTCTTT. Amino acid sequence: CVSSLYQKEAFF.

This clonotype has more than one count but fewer than ten. The chain couples TRBV5-4 to TRBJ2-7, with 14 bases identical to TRBD2. Trimming at V came to 2 bases and at J to 3 bases, leaving 1 base not matched to a gene. Germline CDR1 SGHNT, CDR2 YYREEE (reference sequence). The CDR3 has 15 amino acids. The CDR3 protein is CASSLGTSGGYEQYF. Here the CDR3 DNA reads TGTGCCAGCAGCTTAGGGACTAGCGGGGGCTACGAGCAGTACTTC.

For this clonotype: A much larger clone differs by one base, so this may be a read error. V is TRBV6-6 and J is TRBJ2-1; 7 nucleotides line up with TRBD2. CDR3 length equals 13 residues. The germline V gene has CDR1 MNHNY and CDR2 SVGAGI (reference sequence). The CDR3 coding sequence is TGTTCCAGCACCTTGGGGGGGGTGGATGAGCAGTTCTTC. Its protein product is CSSTLGGVDEQFF.

This clonotype was seen once. The CDR3 nucleotides are TGTGCCGGTAGCTTGGCGACAGTCTACGAGCAGTACTTC. Translated, it gives CAGSLATVYEQYF. The rearrangement links TRBV11-2 to TRBJ2-7; D is perhaps TRBD1 (5 bases). The CDR3 runs 13 residues. The ends were cut back, 11 bases at V and 3 bases at J, with 17 bases in the middle. The germline gives CDR1 SGHAT, CDR2 FQNNGV.

The genes are TRBV30 and TRBJ2-2; D is unclear. With 4 bases removed from V and 4 bases from J, the gap between germline ends came to 4 bases. Germline V gene sequence: CDR1 GTSNPN, CDR2 SVGIG (reference sequence). The CDR3 is made up of 11 amino acids. CDR3 loop: CAWTGTGELFF. The CDR3 DNA sequence: TGTGCCTGGACTGGCACCGGGGAGCTGTTTTTT.

This clonotype was found many times. The V and J genes are TRBV11-2 and TRBJ2-1, with 7 positions matching TRBD1. The germline gives CDR1 SGHAT, CDR2 FQNNGV. Unmatched junction bases numbered 7, after V lost 5 bases and J lost 6 bases. CDR3 length: 14 residues. The CDR3 loop is CASSPRPGGNEQFF. The CDR3 DNA sequence: TGTGCCAGCAGCCCCCGACCAGGGGGCAATGAGCAGTTCTTC.

Regarding this clonotype: Its ends do not fully match the called genes, so a read error is possible. The chain couples TRBV12-5 to TRBJ2-5, with 10 bases fitting TRBD1. The germline V gene encodes CDR1 LGHNT and CDR2 FRNRAP. The CDR3 covers 15 residues. DNA of the CDR3: TGTGCTAATGGTCCCGGGACAGGGGTGGGTGAGACCCAGTATTTC. Residues: CANGPGTGVGETQYF.

In the case of this clonotype: A much larger clone lies a single base off, so this may be a read error. The chain carries TRBV12-3 or TRBV12-4 and TRBJ1-1, with D maybe TRBD1 (5 bases). The CDR3 consists of 14 residues. The CDR3 DNA follows: TGTGCCAGCAGTTTGGGAGGGGTTATCACTGAAGTTTTCTTT. This encodes CASSLGGVITEVFF.

Notes on this clonotype: Here the CDR3 omits its conserved ending phenylalanine or tryptophan, so a read error is the likely source. This chain connects TRBV10-1 to TRBJ2-5; D unclear. V was clipped by 3 bases and J by 4 bases, with 3 bases between them. CDR1 is WNHNN, CDR2 SYGVQD, per germline (reference sequence). The CDR3 length is 11 residues. The CDR3 sequence: CASSDAETQYL. The CDR3 coding sequence is TGCGCCAGCAGTGACGCAGAGACCCAGTACCTC.

To note about this clonotype: A much larger clonotype is one base distant, so this may be a read error. This chain joins TRBV7-9 and TRBJ2-6; 14 bases align to TRBD2. V gave up 7 bases and J gave up 2 bases; unmatched junction bases: 10. The CDR3 covers 19 residues. Germline V gives CDR1 SEHNR, CDR2 FQNEAQ (reference sequence). CDR3: CASNFAGLAGEPGANVLTF. The CDR3 nucleotides are TGTGCCAGCAACTTTGCGGGACTAGCGGGAGAACCTGGGGCCAACGTCCTGACTTTC.

In this sample, this clonotype turned up many times. The chain has TRBV10-3 and TRBJ2-1, with D possibly being TRBD1 (6 bases). CDR3 size: 14 residues. In germline, CDR1 is ENHRY, CDR2 SYGVKD. Trimming removed 8 bases at V and 0 bases at J, with 11 bases between. CDR3 coding DNA: TGTGCCATCGGCACAGGGTTCTCCTACAATGAGCAGTTCTTC. Translated, it gives CAIGTGFSYNEQFF.

With respect to this clonotype: A single base separates this from a much larger clone, so it may be a read error. The J gene is TRBJ2-7, the V gene TRBV4-1, with 7 bases fitting TRBD2. Germline V lookup: CDR1 MGHRA, CDR2 YSYEKL. The CDR3 spans 15 residues. The CDR3 region has the DNA TGCGCCAGCAGCCGGGGGGGAGGGCTCTCCTACAAGCAGTACTTC. Its translation: CASSRGGGLSYKQYF.

This clonotype was picked up a small number of times. A read error may produce the germline difference seen at one junction end. V gene TRBV11-2 combines with J gene TRBJ2-5; 7 bases are a match to TRBD2. The V gene's germline CDR1 is SGHAT and CDR2 FQNNGV. The CDR3 length is 16 residues. The CDR3 DNA follows: TGTGCCAGCAGCTTAGGTCTAGCGGAGATCCAAGAGGCCCAGTATTTC. Protein sequence: CASSLGLAEIQEAQYF.

As for this clonotype: An end of the junction differs from the germline gene, which may be a read error. The genes are TRBV11-2 and TRBJ2-3, with D possibly matching TRBD1 (6 bases). The CDR3 is made up of 15 amino acids. The germline V gene encodes CDR1 SGHAT and CDR2 FQNNGV. CDR3 loop: CAISLQRPGQSTQYF. CDR3 DNA: TGTGCCATCAGCTTACAACGCCCAGGACAGAGCACGCAGTATTTT. Drawing the rest from reference TRBV11-2 and TRBJ2-3, the complete variable domain is EAGVAQSPRYKIIEKRQSVAFWCNPISGHATLYWYQQILGQGPKLLIQFQNNGVVDDSQLPKDRFSAERLKGVDSTLKIQPAKLEDSAVYLCAISLQRPGQSTQYFGPGTRLTVL.

Notes on this clonotype: Given a much more abundant clone one base away, this may be a read error. The rearrangement uses TRBV7-8 and TRBJ1-1, with 7 bases lining up with TRBD1. V lost 5 bases, J lost 4 bases, and 4 bases stayed unmatched. This CDR3 comprises 13 residues. Germline V gene sequence: CDR1 SGHVS, CDR2 FQNEAQ. The CDR3 nucleotides read TGTGCCAGCAGCCCCAGGGGGAGCACTGAAGCTTTCTTT. Protein: CASSPRGSTEAFF.

The V gene is TRBV10-3, the J gene TRBJ1-1; tentatively, D is TRBD1 (6 bases). The V and J ends lost 10 bases and 0 bases respectively, with 12 bases between them. CDR3 length: 13 amino acids. Looked up from germline, CDR1 is ENHRY and CDR2 is SYGVKD. The CDR3 region is CASGTNVNTEAFF. Written as DNA, the CDR3 is TGTGCCAGCGGGACAAATGTGAACACTGAAGCTTTCTTT.

About this clonotype itself: One end of the junction does not line up with germline, which may come from a read error. This chain links TRBV29-1 with TRBJ2-5; tentatively, D is TRBD2 (6 bases). This CDR3 has 12 amino acids. Germline lookup yields CDR1 SQVTM and CDR2 ANQGSEA. The CDR3 nucleotides are TGCTGCGTTATGACGGGGGAAGAGACCCAGTATTTC. Translated, it gives CCVMTGEETQYF.

This clonotype was counted at least ten times. V gene TRBV10-2 combines with J gene TRBJ1-3; D is unclear. V lost 6 bases, J lost 3 bases, and 6 bases lay in between. CDR1 is WSHSY, CDR2 SAAADI, per germline. CDR3 length: 12 amino acids. The CDR3 loop reads CASSLDGNTIYF. CDR3 DNA: TGCGCCAGCAGCTTGGATGGAAACACCATATATTTT.

The chain couples TRBV5-1 to TRBJ2-7; no clear D. The germline gives CDR1 SGHRS, CDR2 YFSETQ. The length of the CDR3 is 15 residues. V lost 0 bases to trimming and J lost 5 bases, with 15 bases between them. CDR3: CASSLASHPMNEQYF. The DNA of the CDR3 is TGCGCCAGCAGCTTGGCCAGTCACCCGATGAACGAGCAGTACTTC.

As regards this clonotype: At one boundary the junction diverges from the germline segment, which might be a read error. The chain is built from TRBV11-2 and TRBJ2-1; D unresolved. CDR1 and CDR2 (germline): SGHAT, FQNNGV. This CDR3 has 15 amino acids. Written as DNA, the CDR3 is TGTGCCAGCAGCTTAGTCATTGGTTCCTACAATGAGCAGCTCTTT. This encodes CASSLVIGSYNEQLF.

The CDR3 is CSAEEGGFIDELFF. The DNA for the CDR3 is TGCAGCGCCGAAGAGGGAGGGTTCATCGATGAGCTGTTTTTT. The chain links TRBV29-1 to TRBJ2-2, with TRBD2 matching over 7 bases. This CDR3 has 14 amino acids. The V segment lost 7 bases and the J segment 11 bases; nucleotides outside the gene matches: 16. Germline CDR1 reads SQVTM; CDR2 reads ANQGSEA.

In regard to this clonotype: A read error is likely, as this CDR3 ends without the conserved phenylalanine or tryptophan. This chain joins TRBV6-2 or TRBV6-3 and TRBJ2-7; D call uncertain. V was pared by 3 bases and J by 4 bases, with 10 bases between. Germline CDR1 is MNHEY and CDR2 is SVGEGT. The CDR3 is 13 residues long. CDR3 nucleotide sequence: TGTGCCAGCAGTTATAACGGATATTACGAGCAGTACATC. It specifies CASSYNGYYEQYI.

Regarding this clonotype: This likely comes from a read error, as the CDR3 has no conserved phenylalanine or tryptophan at its end. The chain joins TRBV11-2 to TRBJ2-7, with 9 bases fitting TRBD1. CDR3 size: 15 residues. Losses at the gene ends were 0 bases for V and 4 bases for J; bases not matched to a gene: 4. The V gene's germline CDR1 is SGHAT and CDR2 FQNNGV. CDR3 DNA: TGTGCCAGCAGCTTAGACCCCGACAGGGGGTACGAGCAGTACCTC. It encodes CASSLDPDRGYEQYL.